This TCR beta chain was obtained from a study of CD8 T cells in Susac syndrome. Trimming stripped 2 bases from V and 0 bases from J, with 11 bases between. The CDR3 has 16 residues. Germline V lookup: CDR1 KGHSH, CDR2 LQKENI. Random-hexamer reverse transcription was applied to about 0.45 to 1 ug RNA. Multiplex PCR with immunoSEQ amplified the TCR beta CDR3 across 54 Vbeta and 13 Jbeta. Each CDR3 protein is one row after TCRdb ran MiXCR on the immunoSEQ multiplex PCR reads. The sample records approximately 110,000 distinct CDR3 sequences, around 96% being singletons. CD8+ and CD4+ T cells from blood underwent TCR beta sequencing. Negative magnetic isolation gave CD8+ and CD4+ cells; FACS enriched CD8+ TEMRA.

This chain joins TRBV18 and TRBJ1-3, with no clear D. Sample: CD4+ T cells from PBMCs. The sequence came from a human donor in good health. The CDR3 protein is CASSPYLPSSGNTIYF. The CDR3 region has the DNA TGTGCCAGCTCACCATACCTGCCGAGCTCTGGAAACACCATATATTTT.